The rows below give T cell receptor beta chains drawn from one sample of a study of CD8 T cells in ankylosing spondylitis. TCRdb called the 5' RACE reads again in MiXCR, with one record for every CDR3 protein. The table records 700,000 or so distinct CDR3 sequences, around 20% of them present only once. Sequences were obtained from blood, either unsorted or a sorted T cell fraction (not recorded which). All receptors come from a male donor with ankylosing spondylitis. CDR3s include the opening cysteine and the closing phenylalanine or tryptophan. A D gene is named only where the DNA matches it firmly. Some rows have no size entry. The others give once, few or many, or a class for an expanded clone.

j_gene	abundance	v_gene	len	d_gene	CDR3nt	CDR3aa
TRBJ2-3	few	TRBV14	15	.	TGTGCCAGCAGCCCCCGGGAGTGGAGCACAGATACGCAGTATTTT	CASSPREWSTDTQYF
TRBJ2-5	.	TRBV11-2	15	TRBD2	TGTGCCAGCAGCTTAGTGGCGGGAGAAGGGGAGACCCAGTACTTC	CASSLVAGEGETQYF
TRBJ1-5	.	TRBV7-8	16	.	TGTGCCAGCAGCCGCTCGGGACGGACATTTGAAGAGCCCCAGCATTTT	CASSRSGRTFEEPQHF
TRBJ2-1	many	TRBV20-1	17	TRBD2	TGCAGTGCTAGAGCCCCGGTTAGCGGGGGCCGGAACAATGAGCAGTTCTTC	CSARAPVSGGRNNEQFF
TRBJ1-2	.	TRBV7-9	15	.	TGTGCCAGCAGCCCCCCCGGGGGAGTCAACTATGGCTACACCTTC	CASSPPGGVNYGYTF
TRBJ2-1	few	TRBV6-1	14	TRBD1	TGTGCCAGCAGTCAAGACAGGGGATCGGTAGAGCAGTTCTTC	CASSQDRGSVEQFF
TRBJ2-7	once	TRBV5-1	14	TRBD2	TGCGCCAGCAGCTTCTACGGGGGGTGGTACGAGCAGTACTTC	CASSFYGGWYEQYF
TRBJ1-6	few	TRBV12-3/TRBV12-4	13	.	TGTGCCAGCAATCAGATCTATAATTCACCCCTCCACTTT	CASNQIYNSPLHF
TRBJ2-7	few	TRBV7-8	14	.	TGTGCCAGCAGCTTAAGGGGAGTTTCCTACGAGCAGTACTTC	CASSLRGVSYEQYF
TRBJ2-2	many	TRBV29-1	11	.	TGCAGCGTTGTGGACACCGGGGAGCTGTTTTTT	CSVVDTGELFF
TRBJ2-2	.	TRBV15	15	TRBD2	TGTGCCACCAGCAGAGTTCGGCGGGGGGCCGGGGAGCTGTTTTTT	CATSRVRRGAGELFF
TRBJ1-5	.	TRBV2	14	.	TGTGCCAGCAGTGAACAGGGGCTAATTCAGCCCCAGCATTTT	CASSEQGLIQPQHF
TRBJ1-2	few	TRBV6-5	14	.	TGTGCCAGCAGTTGGGGGGCACTGGACTATGGCTACACCTTC	CASSWGALDYGYTF
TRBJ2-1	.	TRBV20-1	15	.	TGCAGTGCTCTTGACCCTAGCCGCTCCTACAATGAGCAGTTCTTC	CSALDPSRSYNEQFF
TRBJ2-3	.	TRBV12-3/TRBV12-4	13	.	TGTGCCAGCAGCGGGGGACACCCTGATACGCAGTATTTT	CASSGGHPDTQYF
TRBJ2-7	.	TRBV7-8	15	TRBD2	TGTGCCAGCAGCGACCCCGGGACTAGCGGGGTCGAGCAGTACTTC	CASSDPGTSGVEQYF